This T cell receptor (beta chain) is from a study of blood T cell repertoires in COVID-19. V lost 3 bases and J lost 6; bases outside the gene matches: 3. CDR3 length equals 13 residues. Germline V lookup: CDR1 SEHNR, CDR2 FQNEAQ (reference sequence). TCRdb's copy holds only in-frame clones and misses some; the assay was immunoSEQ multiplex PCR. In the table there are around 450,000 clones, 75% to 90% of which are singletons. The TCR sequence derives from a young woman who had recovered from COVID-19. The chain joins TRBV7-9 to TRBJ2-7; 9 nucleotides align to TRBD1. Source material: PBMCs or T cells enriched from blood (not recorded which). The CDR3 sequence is CASSLGTGSEQYF. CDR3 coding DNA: TGTGCCAGCAGCTTGGGGACAGGGAGCGAGCAGTACTTC.